This T cell receptor beta chain was documented in a study of cytotoxic CD8 clonotypes in ibrutinib-treated CLL. Overall study: After treatment lasting a median roughly 12 months, range 6 to 36, response samples were collected. Mean per-sample yields comprised about 270,000 productive templates and tens of thousands of productive rearrangements. General study results and limits: Clonality went up at the time of ibrutinib response, stayed stable in sustained remission, and later dropped back toward its baseline level at progression. In sustained-remission versus progressing patients, sampling times differed.

Clones were sequenced by immunoSEQ multiplex PCR, and TCRdb holds only the in-frame ones, with some missing. The sample shows approximately 280,000 clones, 65% to 85% of them seen only once. CDR3 length: 13 amino acids. CDR1 is LNHDA and CDR2 is SQIVND in the germline V gene (reference sequence). Trimming took 5 bases from V and 2 from J, leaving 10 bases between them. As to this clone: Antigen specificity is unknown.

The TCR comes from a human donor with chronic lymphocytic leukemia. The J gene is TRBJ2-7, the V gene TRBV19, with unresolved D. Specimen: PBMCs, collected at disease progression, from a patient treated with ibrutinib. CDR3 nucleotide sequence: TGTGCCAGTAGTGCCACAGTGACCTACGAGCAGTACTTC. It specifies CASSATVTYEQYF.